This T cell receptor beta chain appears in the sequencing data of a study of identical twins. Broader study findings: Out-of-frame beta chain sequences displayed weaker excess sharing between twins. Not following the same donors, the study drew its conclusions from cross-sectional statistical analysis.

A single record per CDR3 protein comes from TCRdb applying MiXCR to the 5' RACE reads. Here the sample spans some 1,600,000 distinct CDR3 sequences, more than 30% being singletons. CDR3 size: 15 residues. With 8 bases removed from V and 5 bases from J, the gap between germline ends came to 19 bases. Germline V gene data show CDR1 as MDHEN and CDR2 as SYDVKM. Notes on this clonotype: Its target is unknown.

The rearrangement links TRBV28 to TRBJ2-1, with D perhaps given as TRBD1 or TRBD2 (5 bases each). Sample: cord blood. The sequence was collected from a newborn girl in good health. This chain's CDR3 is CASEWGTLNNNEQFF. For the CDR3, the DNA is TGTGCCAGCGAGTGGGGGACCCTCAATAACAATGAGCAGTTCTTC.